The table lists the clone carrying this T cell receptor beta chain with a few counts. Its matching antigen is unknown. This specimen belongs to a study of regulatory T cells in long-lasting Graves disease. The study's findings and limits: The TCR repertoire of persistent Graves' patients was less diverse than that of newly diagnosed ones.

The V end was cut by 4 bases, the J end by 7 bases, with 16 bases between. The CDR3 sequence is 14 residues long. Looked up from germline, CDR1 is MNHGY and CDR2 is SVAAGI. Stated time point: newly diagnosed GD, antithyroid drugs for less than 3 months. After RNA was extracted from PBMCs, the TCR library was made from it. Graves' disease diagnosis followed American Thyroid Association guidelines. From an endocrinology department in Xi'an, China, came the patients. Sequencing libraries for TCR beta were prepared with iRepertoire HTBI primers and Arm-PCR of CDR3 regions. TCRdb used MiXCR to reprocess the multiplex PCR reads, holding one entry per CDR3 protein. The repertoire includes 350,000 to 500,000 distinct CDR3 sequences, 14% of them detected once, and roughly 18% sits in the top ten. The data also belong to a second study, concerning T cells in Graves' hyperthyroidism and ophthalmopathy.

The sequence derives from a woman in her forties or fifties with Graves disease. Source: peripheral blood mononuclear cells (PBMCs), taken at new diagnosis, from a patient treated with antithyroid drugs. The chain joins TRBV6-9 to TRBJ1-2; the D is unclear. The CDR3 reads CASSSTRGGSGYTF. The CDR3, as DNA: TGTGCCAGCAGTTCAACTAGAGGAGGATCTGGCTACACCTTC.